The rows below give T cell receptor beta chains drawn from one sample of a study of T cells in Graves' hyperthyroidism and ophthalmopathy. TCRdb reprocessed the multiplex PCR reads via MiXCR and lists one record per CDR3 protein. The profile shows 450,000 to 700,000 distinct CDR3 sequences, 46% of them singletons. The sample comprised peripheral blood or thyroid tissue (not recorded which). These receptors originate from a woman aged 18-29 years with Graves' hyperthyroidism. Both conserved end residues are part of each CDR3. Fields, in order: V gene, D gene, clone size, J gene, CDR3 protein, CDR3 DNA. D genes are given only for firm matches. The size field is filled for only some rows; it gives once, few, many or a size class.

TRBV29-1,TRBD1,NA,TRBJ2-2,CSVEDRGPTGELFF,TGCAGCGTTGAAGATAGGGGGCCTACCGGGGAGCTGTTTTTT
TRBV19,NA,few,TRBJ2-3,CASSTPGYGGKSTDTQYF,TGTGCCAGTAGTACCCCAGGCTACGGCGGGAAGAGCACAGATACGCAGTATTTT
TRBV20-1,NA,NA,TRBJ2-6,CSAPPRGSRSGANVLTF,TGCAGTGCCCCCCCCCGGGGGAGTAGGTCTGGGGCCAACGTCCTGACTTTC
TRBV7-8,TRBD1,many,TRBJ1-5,CASSLLGQGQDYQPQHF,TGTGCCAGCAGCTTATTGGGACAGGGGCAAGATTATCAGCCCCAGCATTTT
TRBV10-1,NA,NA,TRBJ2-3,CDSSDASDTQYF,TGCGACAGCAGTGATGCCTCAGATACGCAGTATTTT
TRBV11-3,TRBD2,many,TRBJ2-5,CASSLVPGLAGSETQYF,TGTGCCAGCAGCTTAGTACCGGGACTAGCGGGATCGGAGACCCAGTACTTC
TRBV19,NA,many,TRBJ1-5,CATTSGRDQPQHF,TGTGCCACTACCTCTGGACGGGATCAGCCCCAGCATTTT
TRBV5-8,TRBD1,NA,TRBJ2-5,CASSPGQGLRTQYF,TGTGCCAGCAGCCCGGGACAGGGGCTTAGGACCCAGTACTTC
TRBV6-1,TRBD1,NA,TRBJ1-2,CASTPTGAGLGGYTF,TGTGCCAGCACCCCAACAGGGGCGGGATTGGGTGGCTACACCTTC
TRBV5-8,TRBD1,few,TRBJ2-5,CASSFGRGQETQYF,TGTGCCAGCAGCTTTGGCAGGGGGCAGGAGACCCAGTACTTC
TRBV12-5,TRBD1,many,TRBJ1-5,CANLPGQSAQPQHF,TGTGCTAACCTTCCGGGACAGAGTGCTCAGCCCCAGCATTTT
TRBV7-6,NA,NA,TRBJ1-1,CASSKTGQEAFF,TGTGCCAGCAGCAAGACGGGGCAGGAAGCTTTCTTT
TRBV10-3,NA,many,TRBJ2-5,CAISELQETQYF,TGTGCCATCAGTGAGCTTCAAGAGACCCAGTACTTC
TRBV19,NA,many,TRBJ1-2,CASSIVGSYGYTF,TGTGCCAGTAGTATAGTAGGGAGCTATGGCTACACCTTC
TRBV28,NA,NA,TRBJ2-5,CASRWTAPYQETQYF,TGTGCCAGCAGGTGGACAGCACCTTACCAAGAGACCCAGTACTTC
TRBV20-1,NA,NA,TRBJ1-1,CSASGSPSDNEQFF,TGCAGTGCTAGCGGGAGTCCCTCGGACAATGAGCAGTTCTTT
TRBV10-3,NA,many,TRBJ2-7,CAISDERGADEQYF,TGTGCCATCAGTGATGAAAGGGGGGCGGACGAGCAGTACTTC
TRBV2,TRBD1,NA,TRBJ1-2,CASSGGQTYGYTF,TGTGCCAGCAGTGGGGGACAGACTTATGGCTACACCTTC
TRBV6-2/TRBV6-3,NA,many,TRBJ1-1,CASAILNTEAFF,TGTGCCAGCGCTATACTGAACACTGAAGCTTTCTTT
TRBV11-3,NA,many,TRBJ1-1,CASSRGRLNTEAFF,TGTGCCAGCAGCCGAGGTCGTTTGAACACTGAAGCTTTCTTT